The 25 T cell receptor beta chains listed next were all sequenced from one sample in a study of patients and donors after allogeneic stem cell transplantation. Via MiXCR, TCRdb re-called the RT-PCR reads, giving one row per CDR3 protein. The data contain roughly 180,000 distinct CDR3 sequences, around two fifths of them singletons. The sample consisted of blood, either unsorted or a sorted T cell fraction (not recorded which). The source of these receptors is a human donor who was either an allogeneic HSCT recipient or a stem cell or donor lymphocyte infusion donor (not recorded which). It is not recorded whose cells these are; they may come from a transplant donor.

This clonotype showed up just once. CDR3 protein: CASSPLAQGMNTEAFF. CDR3 coding DNA: TGTGCCAGCTCACCACTTGCTCAGGGCATGAACACTGAAGCTTTCTTT. The rearrangement joins TRBV18 to TRBJ1-1; possibly TRBD1 for D (5 bases). The CDR3 sequence is 16 residues long. Germline V gene data show CDR1 as KGHSH and CDR2 as LQKENI. Trimming cost V 1 base and J 0 bases, with 12 bases left between them.

The rearrangement joins TRBV6-2 or TRBV6-3 to TRBJ2-2; TRBD2 might be the D (6 bases). V gave up 2 bases and J gave up 5 bases, with 18 bases separating them. Germline CDR1 MNHEY, CDR2 SVGEGT. The CDR3 extends over 17 amino acids. CDR3 coding DNA: TGTGCCAGCAGTTACGATGGTGGGCTAGCGTATACCGGGGAGCTGTTTTTT. Amino acid sequence: CASSYDGGLAYTGELFF.

The rearrangement joins TRBV29-1 to TRBJ1-4; no firm D call. Trimming stripped 4 bases from V and 8 bases from J, with 17 bases between. The CDR3 spans 14 residues. Germline V lookup: CDR1 SQVTM, CDR2 ANQGSEA. CDR3 in amino acids: CSVGPGREGEKLFF. CDR3 coding DNA: TGCAGCGTTGGCCCGGGGAGGGAGGGAGAAAAACTGTTTTTT.

J is TRBJ2-3 and V is TRBV7-2; 10 positions agree with TRBD2. V lost 4 bases to trimming and J lost 5 bases; unmatched junction nucleotides: 3. CDR1 and CDR2 (germline): SGHTA, FQGNSA. This CDR3 region has 14 residues. DNA of the CDR3: TGTGCCAGCAGCTCTCGGACTAGCGGAGATACGCAGTATTTT. Translating gives CASSSRTSGDTQYF.

The CDR3 coding sequence is TGTGCCATCGGAGGTAGGGGAGGGACTGAAGCTTTCTTT. Protein sequence: CAIGGRGGTEAFF. The chain couples TRBV10-3 to TRBJ1-1; weak D call: TRBD1 (5 bases). CDR1 and CDR2 (germline): ENHRY, SYGVKD. There are 13 residues in the CDR3. The V gene lost 8 bases and the J gene lost 5 bases, with 15 bases spanning the gap.

The V gene is TRBV20-1, the J gene TRBJ2-1, with D unclear. The DNA end is more similar to TRBJ2-7, so the J call may be wrong. The length of the CDR3 is 16 residues. Germline V gives CDR1 DFQATT, CDR2 SNEGSKA (reference sequence). The CDR3 region has the DNA TGCAGTGCTAGAGAATTGGGCAGAAGCTCTTACAATGAGCAGTACTTC. Protein product: CSARELGRSSYNEQYF.

J is TRBJ1-4 and V is TRBV12-3 or TRBV12-4; D is perhaps TRBD1 (5 bases). V gave up 3 bases and J gave up 8 bases, with 19 bases separating them. The CDR3 totals 16 residues. CDR3 amino acids: CASSFHQPLGDEKLFF. CDR3 DNA: TGTGCCAGCAGTTTCCACCAGCCACTGGGGGACGAAAAACTGTTTTTT.

This clonotype came up a few times. The chain has TRBV4-3 and TRBJ2-7; D is ambiguous. Germline assignment: CDR1 LGHNA and CDR2 YSLEER. The CDR3 has 15 residues. The ends were cut back, 0 bases at V and 2 bases at J, with 11 bases in the middle. CDR3 sequence (DNA): TGCGCCAGCAGCCAAGATGCGGACGGCACCTACGAGCAGTACTTC. Protein product: CASSQDADGTYEQYF.

The rearrangement uses TRBV3-1 and TRBJ2-5, with TRBD2 as a possible D gene (5 bases). The CDR3 length is 14 residues. Germline V CDR1 and CDR2: LGHDT, YNNKEL (reference sequence). The V and J ends lost 3 bases and 3 bases respectively, with 11 bases between them. CDR3 bases: TGTGCCAGCAGCCACCCGGGGATGGAAGAGACCCAGTACTTC. It translates to CASSHPGMEETQYF.

This rearrangement joins TRBV9 to TRBJ2-4, with TRBD2 matching 9 bases. Per germline, CDR1 SGDLS and CDR2 YYNGEE. V was pared by 0 bases and J by 0 bases, with 16 bases of the junction left unmatched. This CDR3 has 21 residues. CDR3 region: CASSVEFLAGNQALAKNIQYF. CDR3 sequence (DNA): TGTGCCAGCAGCGTAGAGTTTCTAGCGGGAAACCAGGCTCTAGCCAAAAACATTCAGTACTTC.

The V gene is TRBV7-2, the J gene TRBJ2-3; weak D call: TRBD1 (5 bases). Germline loops: CDR1 SGHTA, CDR2 FQGNSA. This CDR3 is built from 16 residues. With 5 bases removed from V and 5 bases from J, the gap between germline ends came to 20 bases. The CDR3 spells CASSAGFRAQEDTQYF. In DNA, the CDR3 is TGTGCCAGCAGCGCAGGCTTCAGGGCCCAGGAAGATACGCAGTATTTT.

This chain connects TRBV7-9 to TRBJ1-5, with D tentatively TRBD1 (6 bases). The length of the CDR3 is 17 residues. The germline V gene has CDR1 SEHNR and CDR2 FQNEAQ (reference sequence). Trimming cost V 1 base and J 3 bases, with 16 bases left between them. CDR3 sequence (DNA): TGTGCCAGCAGCTTAGGCCAGGGGTTGGGGAACAATCAGCCCCAGCATTTT. Translation gives CASSLGQGLGNNQPQHF.

This clonotype was counted only a few times. CDR3 sequence: CSAPVDRALTNTEAFF. The CDR3 nucleotides read TGCAGTGCTCCGGTGGACAGGGCCCTAACTAACACTGAAGCTTTCTTT. This chain joins TRBV20-1 and TRBJ1-1, with 8 bases matching TRBD1. The CDR3 spans 16 residues. Germline V gene data show CDR1 as DFQATT and CDR2 as SNEGSKA (reference sequence). V shed 5 bases, J shed 2 bases, and the junction held 13 bases outside the gene matches.

The chain is built from TRBV20-1 and TRBJ1-2; D unresolved. The germline V gene has CDR1 DFQATT and CDR2 SNEGSKA (reference sequence). The length of the CDR3 is 11 residues. V lost 4 bases to trimming and J lost 8 bases, with 11 bases between them. DNA of the CDR3: TGCAGTGCTACTTTCCCGGGGGGCTACACCTTC. The encoded protein is CSATFPGGYTF.

V is TRBV18 and J is TRBJ1-5; D is uncertain. Per the germline V gene, CDR1 is KGHSH and CDR2 is LQKENI. Trimming cost V 3 bases and J 0 bases, with 21 bases left between them. The CDR3 covers 19 residues. CDR3 DNA: TGTGCCAGCTCACCGTTTAGGAGCGGAGACGTTAATAGCAATCAGCCCCAGCATTTT. Translation: CASSPFRSGDVNSNQPQHF.

V and J are TRBV27 and TRBJ2-1; the match to TRBD2 covers 10 bases. V was clipped by 7 bases and J by 4 bases; unmatched bases: 7. The CDR3 runs 15 residues. CDR1 and CDR2 from the germline V gene are MNHEY and SMNVEV (reference sequence). CDR3 in DNA: TGTGCCAGCACAGGGACTAGCGTATCATACAATGAGCAGTTCTTC. Residues: CASTGTSVSYNEQFF.

The chain links TRBV2 to TRBJ1-2, with TRBD1 as a possible D gene (6 bases). CDR1 SNHLY and CDR2 FYNNEI come from the germline V gene. CDR3 length: 15 amino acids. With 8 bases removed from V and 1 base from J, the gap between germline ends came to 17 bases. In DNA, the CDR3 is TGTGCCAGCGAACGGGGGGGGGCACATAACTATGGCTACACCTTC. Its translation is CASERGGAHNYGYTF.

The rearrangement joins TRBV5-1 to TRBJ1-1, with 9 nucleotides matching TRBD1. This CDR3 has 16 amino acids. V lost 1 base, J lost 2 bases, and 6 bases stayed unmatched. Per germline, CDR1 SGHRS and CDR2 YFSETQ. CDR3 coding DNA: TGCGCCAGCAGCTTGTATTGGGGACAGGGAAACACTGAAGCTTTCTTT. Protein sequence: CASSLYWGQGNTEAFF.

A note on this clonotype: At one end the junction does not follow the germline gene, possibly because of a read error. The chain has TRBV12-3 or TRBV12-4 and TRBJ1-5; 7 nucleotides agree with TRBD1. The CDR3 is 15 amino acids. The CDR3 nucleotides read TGTACCAGCAGTTCCGCAGGGGGACGGAATCAGCCCCAGAATTTT. This encodes CTSSSAGGRNQPQNF.

This clonotype has only a few counts. The gene calls are TRBV21-1 and TRBJ1-1. TRBV21-1 has pseudogene status. The CDR3 is 14 residues long. The CDR3 nucleotides read TGTGCCAGCAGCAAATGGAGAGGGCACACTGAAGCTTTCTTT. This translates into CASSKWRGHTEAFF.

The chain is built from TRBV19 and TRBJ1-2, with D hard to call. Trimming shortened V by 5 bases and J by 1 base, and 17 bases separated the two germline ends. This CDR3 region has 16 residues. Germline values: CDR1 LNHDA, CDR2 SQIVND (reference sequence). CDR3 in amino acids: CASSLRALPVNYGYTF. The CDR3 nucleotides read TGTGCCAGTAGTCTCCGGGCCCTTCCCGTTAACTATGGCTACACCTTC.

V usage is TRBV29-1 and J usage is TRBJ1-5, with a weak D call TRBD1 (6 bases). V was clipped by 5 bases and J by 8 bases, with 16 bases between them. CDR3 length equals 13 residues. Germline CDR1 and CDR2: SQVTM and ANQGSEA. The CDR3: CSVLGGAGEPQHF. CDR3 coding DNA: TGCAGCGTTCTCGGGGGCGCGGGGGAGCCCCAGCATTTT.

The chain is built from TRBV24-1 and TRBJ2-1; no firm D call. Germline-derived CDR1 and CDR2 are KGHDR and SFDVKD. The CDR3 runs 12 residues. V was shortened by 7 bases and J by 8 bases, with 11 bases between the two germline ends. The CDR3 DNA reads TGTGCCACCAGAGGACCTGACGATGAGCAGTTCTTC. Translating gives CATRGPDDEQFF.

CDR3 in DNA: TGCAGCGTTGAAGACCGCGCGGGAGCTAATCCCGGGGCCAACGTCCTGACTTTC. It codes for CSVEDRAGANPGANVLTF. This sequence joins TRBV29-1 and TRBJ2-6, with 7 nucleotides matching TRBD2. The germline gives CDR1 SQVTM, CDR2 ANQGSEA. The CDR3 is 18 amino acids. With V trimmed by 0 bases and J by 4 bases, 12 bases remained unmatched.

The V call is TRBV29-1, the J call TRBJ2-7; a possible D gene is TRBD1 (6 bases). The germline CDR1 and CDR2 sequences are SQVTM and ANQGSEA. This CDR3 is 12 amino acids long. Trimming removed 4 bases at V and 2 bases at J, with 9 bases between. CDR3 nucleotide sequence: TGCAGCGTTGGGACAGCCACCTACGAGCAGTACTTC. Its protein is CSVGTATYEQYF.